This record looks at one T cell receptor (beta chain) sequence and its context. The source of the sample is a study of blood T cell repertoires in COVID-19. V dropped 0 bases and J dropped 3; count of bases not matched to a gene: 3. The CDR3 extends over 15 amino acids. Germline V gene data show CDR1 as MNHEY and CDR2 as SMNVEV (reference sequence). The assay was immunoSEQ multiplex PCR, and TCRdb's table has in-frame clones only and misses some. This table has a few hundred thousand clones, nearly 90% appearing once. The source material was PBMCs or T cells enriched from blood (not recorded which). The chain uses TRBV27 and TRBJ1-1; TRBD1 matches at 8 bases. The TCR was taken from a woman under 30 with acute COVID-19. Here the CDR3 DNA reads TGTGCCAGCAGTTTATCTTACAGGGGGGACACTGAAGCTTTCTTT. Translating gives CASSLSYRGDTEAFF.